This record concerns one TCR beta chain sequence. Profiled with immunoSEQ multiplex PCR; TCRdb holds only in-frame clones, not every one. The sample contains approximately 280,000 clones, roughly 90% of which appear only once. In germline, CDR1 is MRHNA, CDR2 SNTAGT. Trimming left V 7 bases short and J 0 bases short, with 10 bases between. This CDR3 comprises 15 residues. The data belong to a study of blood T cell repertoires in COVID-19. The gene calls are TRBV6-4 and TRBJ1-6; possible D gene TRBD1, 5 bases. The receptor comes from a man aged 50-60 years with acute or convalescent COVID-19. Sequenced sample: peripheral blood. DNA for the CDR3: TGTGCCAGCACCCTCGACAGCTCCTATAATTCACCCCTCCACTTT. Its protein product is CASTLDSSYNSPLHF.